In its sample, the clone carrying this T cell receptor (beta chain) was seen a few times. Its matching antigen is unknown. The data stem from a study of human T cells and chemical hapten exposure. Study as a whole: Researchers reported sensitizing a roughly 2 cm by roughly 2 cm upper inner arm skin site with 2% DPC. Alopecia areata, totalis or universalis affected patients, mainly female. Study-level results: Patch test score was positively correlated with the counts of TCRs that had expanded at PT1.

Trimming took 5 bases from V and 4 from J; bases not matched to a gene: 4. CDR1 is SNHLY, CDR2 FYNNEI, per germline. The CDR3 is 14 residues long. Separate cDNA molecules received unique molecular identifiers, which the library attached to them. TCRdb called the RACE reads again in MiXCR, with one record for every CDR3 protein. The sample records about 35,000 distinct CDR3 sequences, about 6.3% being singletons. The time point denotes: patch test 1, 2 weeks after DPC sensitization. Treatment indicated: therapeutic diphenylcyclopropenone sensitization with weekly scalp DPC. Sequencing started from total RNA isolated from unfractionated whole blood.

The sequence was obtained from a woman in her thirties with alopecia areata. Some clones in this sample may be carry-over from other donors' samples. This rearrangement joins TRBV2 to TRBJ1-4; 7 bases fit TRBD1. Here the sequenced sample was whole blood, taken in connection with sensitization to the hapten diphenylcyclopropenone (DPC). The CDR3 sequence is CASSPQGINEKLFF. CDR3 sequence (DNA): TGTGCCAGCAGTCCACAGGGGATTAATGAAAAACTGTTTTTT. Supplemented by reference TRBV2 and TRBJ1-4, the full variable domain reads EPEVTQTPSHQVTQMGQEVILRCVPISNHLYFYWYRQILGQKVEFLVSFYNNEISEKSEIFDDQFSVERPDGSNFTLKIRSTKLEDSAMYFCASSPQGINEKLFFGSGTQLSVL.